This TCR beta chain was identified during a study of shared clonotypes between healthy human individuals. On the study more broadly: Three plates each covered CD4 naive and memory; CD8 naive two, CD8 memory one.

Assay used: immunoSEQ multiplex PCR; TCRdb lists only in-frame clones, some missing. The table lists more than 600,000 clones, 92% of them singletons. There are 14 residues in the CDR3. Trimming pared 2 bases from V and 3 bases from J, leaving 11 bases between. Germline V lookup: CDR1 MNHEY, CDR2 SMNVEV (reference sequence). About this clone itself: Its antigen is unidentified.

Naive CD8 cells were CD45RO-negative, positively selected for CCR7, excluding terminally differentiated effector memory CD45RA+ cells. Study findings and constraints: Genetic and exposure-history diversity was limited by the few donors.

Sequencing used naive CD8+ T cells sorted from blood. The chain uses TRBV27 and TRBJ2-7, with a tentative D call TRBD2 (6 bases). This receptor was obtained from a man aged 30-40 years in good health. Here the CDR3 DNA reads TGTGCCAGCAGTTTAGGCTTTAGCGGCTACGAGCAGTACTTC. This gives the protein CASSLGFSGYEQYF.